The 5 T cell receptor beta chains in this list originate from one sample, sequenced in a study of cytomegalovirus exposure and HLA in healthy donors. It was with 60 Vbeta and 13 Jbeta primers that the PCR ran. The table came from immunoSEQ multiplex PCR; TCRdb's copy has only in-frame clones and leaves some out. The sample carries 100,000 to 150,000 clones, 75% to 80% recorded once. Sequencing was carried out using PBMCs. Every receptor here comes from a man between 40 and 49 years old in good health and CMV-seronegative.

Concerning this clone: The junction departs from germline at one end; a sequencing error may be responsible. The chain recombines TRBV30 with TRBJ2-3; 9 bases match TRBD2. Germline V gene lookup returns CDR1 GTSNPN and CDR2 SVGIG (reference sequence). The CDR3 sequence is 19 residues long. The CDR3 region has the DNA TGTGCCGGGAGCGCGATACGAGGGGGGCGGGGGGGAACATCAGATACGCAGTATTTT. Its translation: CAGSAIRGGRGGTSDTQYF.

The chain employs TRBV5-6 and TRBJ1-2, with D tentatively TRBD1 (6 bases). This CDR3 is 13 amino acids long. Per germline, CDR1 SGHDT and CDR2 YYEEEE. Trimming cost V 0 bases and J 6 bases, with 9 bases left between them. This CDR3 reads CASSLGPGDGYTF. Here the CDR3 DNA reads TGTGCCAGCAGCTTGGGGCCAGGGGATGGCTACACCTTC.

The chain's CDR3 is CASSVLQGPAYGYTF. As DNA, the CDR3 is TGTGCCAGCAGCGTACTACAGGGGCCTGCCTATGGCTACACCTTC. The chain recombines TRBV13 with TRBJ1-2, with 7 bases fitting TRBD1. CDR3 length: 15 amino acids. Germline loops: CDR1 PRHDT, CDR2 FYEKMQ (reference sequence). Trimming removed 5 bases from V and 4 bases from J; junction bases left unmatched: 10.

In the case of this clone: At one end the junction does not follow the germline gene, possibly because of a read error. The rearrangement joins TRBV6-5 to TRBJ2-7, with D possibly being TRBD2 (7 bases). The CDR3 totals 14 residues. Germline V lookup: CDR1 MNHEY, CDR2 SVGAGI. The CDR3 DNA follows: TGTGCCAGTAGTTTAGGGGGGGAAGCCTACGAGCAGTACTTC. Translated, it gives CASSLGGEAYEQYF.

The chain uses TRBV29-1 and TRBJ2-2; no firm D call. Germline CDR1 reads SQVTM; CDR2 reads ANQGSEA. V was shortened by 7 bases and J by 2 bases, with 14 bases between the two germline ends. The CDR3 has 14 amino acids. The CDR3 protein is CSALTGVNTGELFF. The CDR3 nucleotides are TGCAGCGCACTGACGGGTGTCAACACCGGGGAGCTGTTTTTT.